These 16 T cell receptor beta chains were sequenced from one sample in a study of response to subunit inactivated influenza vaccine. A single record per CDR3 protein comes from TCRdb applying MiXCR to the RT-PCR reads. The sample carries about 520,000 distinct CDR3 sequences, roughly 25% recorded once. The source material was CD4+ T cells sorted from PBMCs, sampled roughly 5 days after vaccination. These receptors came from a man aged 50 to 60 who received an inactivated influenza vaccine.

This clonotype was observed a single time. The chain uses TRBV20-1 and TRBJ2-5, with 11 bases matching TRBD2. CDR1 and CDR2 from the germline V gene are DFQATT and SNEGSKA (reference sequence). With V trimmed by 6 bases and J by 5 bases, 8 bases remained unmatched. The CDR3 length is 14 residues. CDR3 amino acids: CSASRLAGFETQYF. The CDR3 nucleotides are TGCAGTGCCAGCCGACTAGCGGGGTTCGAGACCCAGTACTTC.

The chain combines TRBV4-3 with TRBJ1-1, with a tentative D call TRBD1 (6 bases). The ends were cut back, 0 bases at V and 6 bases at J, with 8 bases in the middle. The germline gives CDR1 LGHNA, CDR2 YSLEER. The CDR3 is 13 residues long. The CDR3 loop reads CASSQDPGAEAFF. The DNA of the CDR3 is TGCGCCAGCAGCCAAGATCCAGGGGCTGAAGCTTTCTTT.

There are a few counts of this clonotype. The chain has TRBV29-1 and TRBJ2-1; D not certain. The germline CDR1 and CDR2 sequences are SQVTM and ANQGSEA. This CDR3 is built from 11 residues. The V and J ends lost 4 bases and 8 bases respectively, with 9 bases between them. In DNA, the CDR3 is TGCAGCGTTGGGACGTCGTATGAGCAGTTCTTC. Amino acids: CSVGTSYEQFF.

This chain connects TRBV9 to TRBJ2-5; 11 bases fit TRBD2. The length of the CDR3 is 15 residues. J lost 7 bases, V lost 2 bases, and 7 bases had no gene match. Germline CDR1 reads SGDLS; CDR2 reads YYNGEE. The CDR3 bases are TGTGCCAGCAGCGTCACTAGCGGGAGTCTGGGGACCCAGTACTTC. Amino acids: CASSVTSGSLGTQYF.

The gene calls are TRBV12-3 or TRBV12-4 and TRBJ1-5; D is ambiguous. The germline V and J ends were trimmed by 3 bases and 0 bases, with 12 bases remaining between them. This CDR3 has 16 amino acids. The CDR3 bases are TGTGCCAGCAGTTTCTATGGGCAGAATAGCAATCAGCCCCAGCATTTT. This sequence encodes CASSFYGQNSNQPQHF.

The V gene is TRBV5-1, the J gene TRBJ1-1; TRBD1 might be the D (6 bases). V was pared by 4 bases and J by 7 bases, with 14 bases between. Germline V gives CDR1 SGHRS, CDR2 YFSETQ. The CDR3 loop spans 13 amino acids. CDR3 DNA: TGCGCCAGCAGCGTGGACAGACACCATGAAGCTTTCTTT. Translated, it gives CASSVDRHHEAFF.

As to this clonotype: A junction boundary mismatches the germline segment, possibly from a read error. This rearrangement joins TRBV11-2 to TRBJ2-7; 10 nucleotides match TRBD1. The CDR3 contains 14 residues. Germline CDR1 and CDR2: SGHAT and FQNNGV. The CDR3 spells CASRRTGGDSEQCF. In DNA form, the CDR3 reads TGTGCCAGCAGGAGGACAGGGGGTGACTCCGAGCAGTGCTTC.

The rearrangement uses TRBV27 and TRBJ2-6, with 12 bases identical to TRBD1. The CDR3 has 17 residues. Looked up from germline, CDR1 is MNHEY and CDR2 is SMNVEV (reference sequence). V lost 5 bases and J lost 2; bases outside the gene matches: 4. The chain's CDR3 is CASSRGTGGAGANVLTF. CDR3 coding DNA: TGTGCCAGCAGTAGGGGGACAGGGGGCGCTGGGGCCAACGTCCTGACTTTC.

The J gene is TRBJ2-3, the V gene TRBV4-2; D is ambiguous. The germline CDR1 and CDR2 sequences are LGHNA and YNFKEQ. V lost 0 bases and J 0 bases, leaving 13 bases between the germline ends. This CDR3 has 17 amino acids. The CDR3 here is CASSQDLRPPSTDTQYF. The CDR3 DNA sequence: TGTGCCAGCAGCCAAGACCTCCGCCCCCCTAGCACAGATACGCAGTATTTT.

This clonotype occurred a few times. The J gene is TRBJ1-1, the V gene TRBV25-1; TRBD1 might be the D (5 bases). In germline, CDR1 is MGHDK, CDR2 SYGVNS. Trimming stripped 6 bases from V and 0 bases from J, with 11 bases between. CDR3 length: 14 residues. The CDR3 reads CASRETAMNTEAFF. CDR3 sequence (DNA): TGTGCCAGCAGGGAGACAGCCATGAACACTGAAGCTTTCTTT.

The chain is built from TRBV20-1 and TRBJ2-7; D might be TRBD2 (6 bases). The CDR3 has 13 amino acids. Germline CDR1 and CDR2: DFQATT and SNEGSKA (reference sequence). Between the trimmed V and J ends, which lost 6 bases and 0 bases, there was a span of 12 bases. DNA for the CDR3: TGCAGTGCAACCGGGACTCGCTCCTACGAGCAGTACTTC. It codes for CSATGTRSYEQYF.

This rearrangement joins TRBV7-2 to TRBJ2-7; TRBD1 agrees at 8 bases. V lost 6 bases and J lost 6; bases outside the gene matches: 7. Germline V gene lookup returns CDR1 SGHTA and CDR2 FQGNSA. The CDR3 extends over 13 amino acids. The CDR3 coding sequence is TGTGCCAGCAGTCCGGACAGGGTATTCGAGCAGTACTTC. It yields the protein CASSPDRVFEQYF.

As regards this clonotype: A junction end diverges from the germline sequence, so it may reflect a read error. The chain links TRBV18 to TRBJ2-5; the match to TRBD2 covers 12 bases. Germline CDR1 reads KGHSH; CDR2 reads LQKENI. The CDR3 has 16 residues. The CDR3 bases are TGTGCCAGCTCACTAACAACGACTAGCGGGGGAGAGGCCCAGTACTTC. Its protein product is CASSLTTTSGGEAQYF.

V is TRBV7-3 and J is TRBJ2-3, with 8 bases that match TRBD2. J was trimmed by 5 bases and V by 0 bases; bases with no gene match: 4. This CDR3 has 15 amino acids. Germline CDR1 SGHTA, CDR2 FQGTGA. CDR3 protein: CASSLTDSGGDTQYF. DNA for the CDR3: TGTGCCAGCAGCTTAACTGACAGCGGGGGAGATACGCAGTATTTT.

The V and J genes are TRBV20-1 and TRBJ2-1, with 8 positions matching TRBD2. The CDR3 consists of 12 residues. The V segment lost 3 bases and the J segment 5 bases; nucleotides outside the gene matches: 0. Germline V gives CDR1 DFQATT, CDR2 SNEGSKA (reference sequence). CDR3 residues: CSASGGDNEQFF. CDR3 in DNA: TGCAGTGCTAGCGGGGGGGACAATGAGCAGTTCTTC.

This chain uses TRBV7-9 with TRBJ1-2; 12 bases line up with TRBD1. This CDR3 comprises 14 residues. J gave up 6 bases and V 3 bases, and 2 bases lay outside the gene matches. CDR1 and CDR2 from the germline V gene are SEHNR and FQNEAQ (reference sequence). In nucleotides, the CDR3 is TGTGCCAGCAGCTTTTGGGACAGGGGGCATGGCTACACCTTC. Translating gives CASSFWDRGHGYTF. The complete variable domain, with remaining parts taken from reference TRBV7-9 and TRBJ1-2, reads DTGVSQNPRHKITKRGQNVTFRCDPISEHNRLYWYRQTLGQGPEFLTYFQNEAQLEKSRLLSDRFSAERPKGSFSTLEIQRTEQGDSAMYLCASSFWDRGHGYTFGSGTRLTVV.